This passage covers 5 T cell receptor beta chains from one sample sequenced in a study of shared clonotypes between healthy human individuals. Sequencing used immunoSEQ multiplex PCR; TCRdb keeps in-frame clones, though not all of them. Counted here are some 900,000 clones, over 75% occurring once; the ten biggest clones make up about 1.5%. Sequencing used memory CD4+ T cells sorted from blood. As to subset: CD45RA-negative fraction. The receptor source for this set is a man in his late teens or twenties in good health.

This rearrangement joins TRBV5-6 to TRBJ1-2; D is uncertain. CDR3 length: 14 residues. V lost 4 bases and J lost 8, with 18 bases in between. Germline CDR1 reads SGHDT; CDR2 reads YYEEEE. The CDR3 DNA is TGTGCCAGCAGCATTGATAACAACAGCGAGGGCTACACCTTC. This codes for CASSIDNNSEGYTF.

This chain connects TRBV27 to TRBJ2-7, with 7 bases that match TRBD2. CDR1 is MNHEY and CDR2 is SMNVEV in the germline V gene (reference sequence). Losses at the gene ends were 6 bases for V and 4 bases for J; bases not matched to a gene: 9. The CDR3 has 14 residues. The CDR3, as DNA: TGTGCCAGCAGCCGGGACGGAGCGGGGTACGAGCAGTACTTC. Its protein is CASSRDGAGYEQYF.

The J gene is TRBJ2-6, the V gene TRBV4-3; D gene ambiguous. The CDR3 runs to 15 residues. Germline V CDR1 and CDR2: LGHNA, YSLEER. The V end lost 0 bases, the J end lost 7 bases, and 10 bases lay between the germline ends. The CDR3 protein is CASSQDQAIANVLTF. CDR3 sequence (DNA): TGCGCCAGCAGCCAAGATCAGGCCATTGCCAACGTCCTGACTTTC.

The chain links TRBV5-5 to TRBJ2-7, with D perhaps TRBD1 (5 bases). CDR3 size: 16 residues. Trimming removed 4 bases at V and 0 bases at J, with 17 bases between. Germline assignment: CDR1 SGHKS and CDR2 YYEKEE (reference sequence). CDR3 nucleotides: TGTGCCAGCAGCCAATTGACAGTTTCTTTCTCCTACGAGCAGTACTTC. Encoded protein: CASSQLTVSFSYEQYF.

The chain combines TRBV7-6 with TRBJ1-2; 8 nucleotides align to TRBD1. Germline V gene lookup returns CDR1 SGHVS and CDR2 FNYEAQ. The CDR3 length is 14 residues. With 1 base clipped from V and 6 bases from J, the junction kept 4 bases outside the gene matches. The CDR3 DNA is TGTGCCAGCAGCTTAGGGGCAGGGGGCGATGGCTACACCTTC. Translated, it gives CASSLGAGGDGYTF.